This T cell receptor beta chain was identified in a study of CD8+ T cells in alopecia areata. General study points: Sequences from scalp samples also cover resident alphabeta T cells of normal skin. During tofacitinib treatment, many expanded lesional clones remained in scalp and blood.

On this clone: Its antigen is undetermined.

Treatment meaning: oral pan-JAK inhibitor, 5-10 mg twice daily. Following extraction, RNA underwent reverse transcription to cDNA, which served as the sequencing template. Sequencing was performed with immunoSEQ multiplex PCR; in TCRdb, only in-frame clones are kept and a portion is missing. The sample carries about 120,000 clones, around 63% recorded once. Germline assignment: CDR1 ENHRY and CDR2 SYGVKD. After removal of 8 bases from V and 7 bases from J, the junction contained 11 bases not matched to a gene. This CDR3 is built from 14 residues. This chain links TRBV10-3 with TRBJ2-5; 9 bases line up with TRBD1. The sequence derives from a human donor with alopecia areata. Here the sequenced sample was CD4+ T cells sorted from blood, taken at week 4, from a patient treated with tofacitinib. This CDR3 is CAISGTGPRGTQYF. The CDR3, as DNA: TGTGCCATCTCCGGGACAGGGCCTCGAGGGACCCAGTACTTC.